This T cell receptor beta chain emerged from a study of cytomegalovirus exposure and HLA in healthy donors. It was the roughly 130-subject validation cohort, separate from the approximately 620-subject first cohort, to which the donors belonged. Using immunoSEQ multiplex PCR, the repertoire was profiled, and TCRdb retains in-frame clones only, with some absent. The sample yields 300,000 to 450,000 clones, roughly 90% seen once. A note on this clone: What it binds is unknown.

Study-wide points: There were some public TCRs occurring in many donors, but most TCR sequences were rare. A subsequent analysis found that TCR clusters from the first cohort also tended to co-occur in the 120 or so validation repertoires, with about 95% of cluster scores above 0.

CDR1 and CDR2 from the germline V gene are MNHNS and SASEGT. V gave up 11 bases and J gave up 4 bases, with 15 bases separating them. The CDR3 runs to 13 residues. The receptor's source is a woman in her late teens or twenties in good health and CMV-seronegative. Sequencing was done on a sample of PBMCs. The rearrangement joins TRBV6-1 to TRBJ1-5; D may be TRBD1 (5 bases). The CDR3 here is CAAGGNWNQPQHF. As DNA, the CDR3 is TGTGCCGCGGGGGGGAACTGGAATCAGCCCCAGCATTTT.